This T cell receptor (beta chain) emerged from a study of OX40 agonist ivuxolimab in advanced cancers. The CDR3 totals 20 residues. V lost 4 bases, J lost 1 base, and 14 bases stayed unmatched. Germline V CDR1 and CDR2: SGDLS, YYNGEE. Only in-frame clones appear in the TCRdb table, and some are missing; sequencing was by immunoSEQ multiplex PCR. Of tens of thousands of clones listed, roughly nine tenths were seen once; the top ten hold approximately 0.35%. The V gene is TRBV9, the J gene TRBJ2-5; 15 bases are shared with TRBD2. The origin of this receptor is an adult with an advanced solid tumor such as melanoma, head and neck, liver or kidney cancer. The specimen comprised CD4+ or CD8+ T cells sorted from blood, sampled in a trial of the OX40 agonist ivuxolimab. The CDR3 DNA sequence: TGTGCCAGCAGCCCCCACTTGGGACTAGCGGGGGGTTTTTTCCAAGAGACCCAGTACTTC. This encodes CASSPHLGLAGGFFQETQYF.